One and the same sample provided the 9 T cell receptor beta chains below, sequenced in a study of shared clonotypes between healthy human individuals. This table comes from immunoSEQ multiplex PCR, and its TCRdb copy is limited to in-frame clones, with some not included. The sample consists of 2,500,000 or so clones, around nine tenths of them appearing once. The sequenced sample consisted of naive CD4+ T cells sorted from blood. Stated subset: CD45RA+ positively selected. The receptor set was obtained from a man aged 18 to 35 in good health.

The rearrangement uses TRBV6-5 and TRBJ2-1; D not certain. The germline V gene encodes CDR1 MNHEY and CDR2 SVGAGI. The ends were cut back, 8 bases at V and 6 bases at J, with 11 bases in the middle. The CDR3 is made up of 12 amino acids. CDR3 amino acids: CASGRTANEQFF. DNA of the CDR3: TGTGCCAGCGGTAGGACGGCCAATGAGCAGTTCTTC.

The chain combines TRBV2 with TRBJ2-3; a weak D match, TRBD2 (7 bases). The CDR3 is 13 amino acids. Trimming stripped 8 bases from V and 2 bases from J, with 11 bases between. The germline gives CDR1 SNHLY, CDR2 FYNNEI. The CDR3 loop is CASAGGPTDTQYF. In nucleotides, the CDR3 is TGTGCCAGCGCCGGGGGGCCCACAGATACGCAGTATTTT.

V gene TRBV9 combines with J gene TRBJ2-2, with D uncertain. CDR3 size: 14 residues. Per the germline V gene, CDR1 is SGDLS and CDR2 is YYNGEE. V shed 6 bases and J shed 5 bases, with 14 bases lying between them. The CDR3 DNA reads TGTGCCAGCAACCCTGGTCACGGGACCGGGGAGCTGTTTTTT. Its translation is CASNPGHGTGELFF.

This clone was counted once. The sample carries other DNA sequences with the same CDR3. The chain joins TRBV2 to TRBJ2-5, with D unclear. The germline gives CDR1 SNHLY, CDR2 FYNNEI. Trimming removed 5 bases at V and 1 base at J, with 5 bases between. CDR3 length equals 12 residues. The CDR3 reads CASSWGQETQYF. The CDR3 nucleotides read TGTGCCAGCAGTTGGGGCCAAGAGACCCAGTACTTC.

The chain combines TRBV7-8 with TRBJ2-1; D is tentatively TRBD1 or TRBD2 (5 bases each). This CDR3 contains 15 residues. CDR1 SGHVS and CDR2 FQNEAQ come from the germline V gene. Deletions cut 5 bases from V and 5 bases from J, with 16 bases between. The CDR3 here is CASSLGLARNNEQFF. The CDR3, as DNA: TGTGCCAGCAGCCTGGGGCTAGCTCGGAACAATGAGCAGTTCTTC. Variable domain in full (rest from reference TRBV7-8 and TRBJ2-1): GAGVSQSPRYKVAKRGQDVALRCDPISGHVSLFWYQQALGQGPEFLTYFQNEAQLDKSGLPSDRFFAERPEGSVSTLKIQRTQQEDSAVYLCASSLGLARNNEQFFGPGTRLTVL.

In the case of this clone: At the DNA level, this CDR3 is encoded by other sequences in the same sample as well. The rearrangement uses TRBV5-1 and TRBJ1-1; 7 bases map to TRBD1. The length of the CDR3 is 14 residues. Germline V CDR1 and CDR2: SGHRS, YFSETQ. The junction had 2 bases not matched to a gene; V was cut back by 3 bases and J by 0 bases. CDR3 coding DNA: TGCGCCAGCAGCTCCGGACAGGTGAACACTGAAGCTTTCTTT. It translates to CASSSGQVNTEAFF. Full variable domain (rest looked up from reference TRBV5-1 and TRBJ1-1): KAGVTQTPRYLIKTRGQQVTLSCSPISGHRSVSWYQQTPGQGLQFLFEYFSETQRNKGNFPGRFSGRQFSNSRSEMNVSTLELGDSALYLCASSSGQVNTEAFFGQGTRLTVV.

CDR3 loop: CASSATGGGDSPLHF. For the CDR3, the DNA is TGTGCCAGCAGCGCTACAGGGGGCGGGGATTCACCCCTCCACTTT. The chain uses TRBV7-9 and TRBJ1-6; 9 nucleotides match TRBD1. V shed 5 bases and J 8 bases; nucleotides not matched to a gene: 7. The germline CDR1 and CDR2 sequences are SEHNR and FQNEAQ (reference sequence). CDR3 length equals 15 residues. Full variable domain (remainder filled in from reference TRBV7-9 and TRBJ1-6): DTGVSQNPRHKITKRGQNVTFRCDPISEHNRLYWYRQTLGQGPEFLTYFQNEAQLEKSRLLSDRFSAERPKGSFSTLEIQRTEQGDSAMYLCASSATGGGDSPLHFGNGTRLTVT.

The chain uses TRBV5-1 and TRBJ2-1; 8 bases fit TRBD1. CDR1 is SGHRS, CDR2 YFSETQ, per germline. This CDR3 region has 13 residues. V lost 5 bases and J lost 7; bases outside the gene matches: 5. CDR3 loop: CASRLNRGNEQFF. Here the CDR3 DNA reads TGCGCCAGCAGGCTGAACAGGGGGAATGAGCAGTTCTTC.

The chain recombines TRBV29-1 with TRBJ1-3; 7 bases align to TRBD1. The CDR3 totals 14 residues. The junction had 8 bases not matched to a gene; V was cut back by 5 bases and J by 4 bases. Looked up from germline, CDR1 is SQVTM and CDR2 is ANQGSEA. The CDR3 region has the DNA TGCAGCGTTTCTGGACAGGCCGAGGGAAACACCATATATTTT. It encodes CSVSGQAEGNTIYF.